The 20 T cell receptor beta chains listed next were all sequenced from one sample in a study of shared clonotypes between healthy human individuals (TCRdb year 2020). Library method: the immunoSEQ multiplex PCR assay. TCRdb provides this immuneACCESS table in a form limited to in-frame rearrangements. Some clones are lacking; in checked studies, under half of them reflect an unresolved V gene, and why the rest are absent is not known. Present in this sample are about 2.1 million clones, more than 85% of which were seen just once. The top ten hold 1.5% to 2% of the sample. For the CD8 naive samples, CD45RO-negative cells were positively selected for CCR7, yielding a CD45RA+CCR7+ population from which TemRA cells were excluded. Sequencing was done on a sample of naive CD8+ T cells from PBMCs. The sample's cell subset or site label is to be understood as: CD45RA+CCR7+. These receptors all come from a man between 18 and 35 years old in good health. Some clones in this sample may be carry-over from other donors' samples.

CDR3 bases: TGTGCCAGCAGCCGGGCCCTGGCAACATTGAACACTGAAGCTTTCTTT. Protein sequence: CASSRALATLNTEAFF. The rearrangement uses TRBV7-8 and TRBJ1-1; D remains unclear. V was clipped by 5 bases and J by 0 bases, with 16 bases between them. This CDR3 has 16 amino acids. Germline assignment: CDR1 SGHVS and CDR2 FQNEAQ.

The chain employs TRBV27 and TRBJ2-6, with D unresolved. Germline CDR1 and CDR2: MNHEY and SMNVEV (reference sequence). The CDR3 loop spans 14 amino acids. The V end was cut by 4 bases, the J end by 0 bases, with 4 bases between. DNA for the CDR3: TGTGCCAGCAGTTACATCTCTGGGGCCAACGTCCTGACTTTC. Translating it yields CASSYISGANVLTF.

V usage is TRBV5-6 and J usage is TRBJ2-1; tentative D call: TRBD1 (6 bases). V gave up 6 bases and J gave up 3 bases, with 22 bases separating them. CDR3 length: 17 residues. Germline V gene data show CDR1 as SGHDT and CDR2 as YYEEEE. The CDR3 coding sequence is TGTGCCAGCACCACGGCAGGGGTAGGATTTTTCTACAATGAGCAGTTCTTC. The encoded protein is CASTTAGVGFFYNEQFF.

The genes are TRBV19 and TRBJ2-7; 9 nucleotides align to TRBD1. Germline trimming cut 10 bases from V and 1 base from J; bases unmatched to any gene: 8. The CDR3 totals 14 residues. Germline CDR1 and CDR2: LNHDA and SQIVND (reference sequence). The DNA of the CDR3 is TGTGCCACCGACGGGGGACAGGGATCCTACGAGCAGTACTTC. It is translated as CATDGGQGSYEQYF.

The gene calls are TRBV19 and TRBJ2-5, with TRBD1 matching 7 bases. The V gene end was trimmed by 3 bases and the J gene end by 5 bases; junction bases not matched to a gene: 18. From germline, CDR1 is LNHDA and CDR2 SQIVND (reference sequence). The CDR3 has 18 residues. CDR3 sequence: CASSITLNRGKLFETQYF. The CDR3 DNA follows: TGTGCCAGTAGTATTACACTCAACAGGGGAAAACTTTTTGAGACCCAGTACTTC.

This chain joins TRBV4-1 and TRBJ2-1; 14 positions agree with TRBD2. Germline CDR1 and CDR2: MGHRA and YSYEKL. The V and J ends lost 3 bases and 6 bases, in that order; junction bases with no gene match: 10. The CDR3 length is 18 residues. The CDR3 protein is CASSHLPGLAGEINEQFF. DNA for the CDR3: TGCGCCAGCAGCCATTTACCGGGACTAGCGGGAGAAATCAATGAGCAGTTCTTC.

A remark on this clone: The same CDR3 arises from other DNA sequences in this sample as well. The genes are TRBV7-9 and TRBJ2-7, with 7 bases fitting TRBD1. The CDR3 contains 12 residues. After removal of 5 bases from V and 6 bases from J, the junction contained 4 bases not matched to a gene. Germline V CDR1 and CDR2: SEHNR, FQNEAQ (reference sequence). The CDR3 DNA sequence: TGTGCCAGCAGCCGACAGGGTGGCGAGCAGTACTTC. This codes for CASSRQGGEQYF.

CDR3 loop: CASSDGRGTEAFF. CDR3 DNA sequence: TGTGCCAGCAGCGACGGCCGGGGCACTGAAGCTTTCTTT. This chain links TRBV5-4 with TRBJ1-1; D remains ambiguous. Per germline, CDR1 SGHNT and CDR2 YYREEE (reference sequence). V was clipped by 4 bases and J by 4 bases, with 11 bases between them. The CDR3 has 13 amino acids.

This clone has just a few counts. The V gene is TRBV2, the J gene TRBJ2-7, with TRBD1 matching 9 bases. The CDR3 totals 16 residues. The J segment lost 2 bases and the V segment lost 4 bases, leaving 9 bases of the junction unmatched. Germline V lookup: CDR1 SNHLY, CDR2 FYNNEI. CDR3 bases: TGTGCCAGCAGTGTAACCGGGACAGGGATACCCTACGAGCAGTACTTC. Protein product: CASSVTGTGIPYEQYF.

The CDR3 DNA reads as TGTGCCAGCAGCCGAGGGAGGCGGGAATCAACCGGGGAGCTGTTTTTT. It is translated as CASSRGRRESTGELFF. V gene TRBV7-6 combines with J gene TRBJ2-2, with TRBD2 as a possible D gene (6 bases). The CDR3 is 16 amino acids. Per germline, CDR1 SGHVS and CDR2 FNYEAQ. V was shortened by 5 bases and J by 5 bases, with 18 bases between the two germline ends.

The CDR3: CASSPHEPGQGAYEQFF. The DNA for the CDR3 is TGTGCCAGCAGTCCCCATGAACCGGGACAGGGGGCCTACGAGCAGTTCTTC. The rearrangement uses TRBV27 and TRBJ2-1, with 12 nucleotides matching TRBD1. Germline V CDR1 and CDR2: MNHEY, SMNVEV (reference sequence). This CDR3 spans 17 amino acids. The junction had 15 bases not matched to a gene; V was cut back by 5 bases and J by 10 bases.

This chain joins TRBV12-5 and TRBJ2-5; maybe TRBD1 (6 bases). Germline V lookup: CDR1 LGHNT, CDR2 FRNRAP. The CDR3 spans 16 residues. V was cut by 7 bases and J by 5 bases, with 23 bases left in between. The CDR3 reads CASVLSRQVGTETQYF. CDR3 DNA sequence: TGTGCTAGTGTCCTCTCGAGACAGGTCGGAACCGAGACCCAGTACTTC.

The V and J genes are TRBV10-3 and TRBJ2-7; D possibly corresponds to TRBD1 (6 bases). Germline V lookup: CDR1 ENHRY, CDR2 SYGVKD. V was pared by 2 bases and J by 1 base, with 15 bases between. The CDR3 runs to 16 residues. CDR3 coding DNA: TGTGCCATCAGTGAGCCAGGGACAAGTAGTTCCTACGAGCAGTACTTC. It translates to CAISEPGTSSSYEQYF.

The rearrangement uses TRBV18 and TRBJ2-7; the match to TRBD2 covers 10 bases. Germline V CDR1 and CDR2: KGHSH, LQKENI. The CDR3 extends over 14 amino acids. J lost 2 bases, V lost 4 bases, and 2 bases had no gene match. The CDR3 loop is CASSLSGRAYEQYF. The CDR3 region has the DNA TGTGCCAGCTCACTGAGCGGGAGGGCCTACGAGCAGTACTTC.

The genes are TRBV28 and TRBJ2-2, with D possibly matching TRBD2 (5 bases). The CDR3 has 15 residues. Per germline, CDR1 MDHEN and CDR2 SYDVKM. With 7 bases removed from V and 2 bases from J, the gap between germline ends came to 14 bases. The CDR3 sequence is CASMDGPGNTGELFF. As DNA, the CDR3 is TGTGCCAGCATGGATGGGCCGGGAAACACCGGGGAGCTGTTTTTT.

The CDR3 DNA reads TGTGCCATCTCAATCAGGGAAATTGACACTGAAGCTTTCTTT. Translating gives CAISIREIDTEAFF. The gene calls are TRBV6-1 and TRBJ1-1, with D tentatively TRBD1 (5 bases). The germline CDR1 and CDR2 sequences are MNHNS and SASEGT. CDR3 length equals 14 residues. V shed 10 bases and J shed 3 bases, with 18 bases lying between them.

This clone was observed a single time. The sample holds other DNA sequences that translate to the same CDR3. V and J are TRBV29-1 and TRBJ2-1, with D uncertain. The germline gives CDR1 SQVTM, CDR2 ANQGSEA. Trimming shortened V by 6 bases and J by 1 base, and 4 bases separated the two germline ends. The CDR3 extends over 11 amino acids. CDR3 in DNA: TGCAGCGTCGTGTCCTACAATGAGCAGTTCTTC. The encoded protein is CSVVSYNEQFF.

CDR3 in DNA: TGTGCCAGCAGTGAACCCCCCGAACCTCCGTTGACCTACGAGCAGTACTTC. Its translation is CASSEPPEPPLTYEQYF. This sequence joins TRBV6-1 and TRBJ2-7; D gene unclear. The CDR3 contains 17 residues. Germline lookup yields CDR1 MNHNS and CDR2 SASEGT. V was trimmed by 2 bases and J by 2 bases, leaving 19 bases between them.

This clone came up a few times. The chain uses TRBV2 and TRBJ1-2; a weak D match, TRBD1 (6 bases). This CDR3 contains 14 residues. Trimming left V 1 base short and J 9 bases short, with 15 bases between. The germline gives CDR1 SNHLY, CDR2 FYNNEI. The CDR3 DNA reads TGTGCCAGCAGTGAAGTGAGGGACAACTTATGCTACACCTTC. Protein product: CASSEVRDNLCYTF.

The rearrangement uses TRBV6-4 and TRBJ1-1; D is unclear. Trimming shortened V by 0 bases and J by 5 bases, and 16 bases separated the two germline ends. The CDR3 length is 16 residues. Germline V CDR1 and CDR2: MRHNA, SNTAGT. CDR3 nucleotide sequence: TGTGCCAGCAGTGACTCGCACAGAGATACGAGGACTGAAGCTTTCTTT. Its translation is CASSDSHRDTRTEAFF.